Listed below are T cell receptor beta chains from one sample, sequenced in a study of T-cell reconstitution after alpha-beta-depleted transplantation in children. TCRdb re-derived calls from the PCR reads in MiXCR, one entry per CDR3 protein. The sample has 490,000 or so distinct CDR3 sequences, 9.5% to 15% seen once. Sequenced here: PBMCs from the stem cell graft donor, sampled from the stem cell graft. The receptors stem from a human donor who donated a stem cell graft to a child with combined immunodeficiency. Both conserved end residues are part of each CDR3. A D gene is named only where the DNA matches it firmly. Clone size is given for some rows only: seen once, a few or many times, or a class if the clone is expanded.

TRBD1	few	TRBJ1-3	TRBV20-1	TGCAGTGCTAGAGGAGGACAGGCGGTCTCTGGAAACACCATATATTTT	CSARGGQAVSGNTIYF
-	-	TRBJ2-7	TRBV6-2/TRBV6-3	TGTGCCAGCAGTTACCCTTCAGGAAAGTACTTC	CASSYPSGKYF
-	many	TRBJ2-7	TRBV7-2	TGTGCCAGCAGCTTAGCACGGGAGCCAGATTTC	CASSLAREPDF
-	many	TRBJ1-1	TRBV15	TGTGCCACCAGCAGAGATTATACGGGAGGCACTGAAGCTTTCTTT	CATSRDYTGGTEAFF
TRBD2	few	TRBJ2-1	TRBV11-2	TGTGCCAGCAGCCACGATTTGGTAGGCGGGGGGCACAATGAGCAGTTCTTC	CASSHDLVGGGHNEQFF
TRBD1	many	TRBJ2-7	TRBV4-3	TGCGCCAGCAGCCAAGATTATCGGCGGCCGGGACAGTCATACGAGCAGTACTTC	CASSQDYRRPGQSYEQYF
-	many	TRBJ2-7	TRBV5-4	TGTGCCAGCAGCTTGGGCCCGGTGGTCTCCTACGAGCAGTACTTC	CASSLGPVVSYEQYF
-	-	TRBJ2-5	TRBV10-3	TGTGCCATCAGTGAGACAGGGTTCCAAGAGACCCAGTACTTC	CAISETGFQETQYF
-	few	TRBJ2-3	TRBV7-9	TGTGCCAGCAGCTCCGACGGGGTTAAGAAGTATTTT	CASSSDGVKKYF
-	many	TRBJ1-2	TRBV28	TGTGCCAGCAGCCGAGATACCTCCGGGACCTCAAACTATGGCTACACCTTC	CASSRDTSGTSNYGYTF
-	few	TRBJ1-2	TRBV6-1	TGTGCCAGCAGCCCCGACAGGTCACACTATGGCTACACCTTC	CASSPDRSHYGYTF
TRBD2	many	TRBJ2-1	TRBV12-3/TRBV12-4	TGTGCCAGCAGTCCACTGGCTAGCGGGAATGGTGAGCAGTTCTTC	CASSPLASGNGEQFF
TRBD2	-	TRBJ2-2	TRBV24-1	TGTGCCACCAGTGATTCTGAGCGGGAGAACACCGGGGAGCTGTTTTTT	CATSDSERENTGELFF
-	many	TRBJ1-4	TRBV12-3/TRBV12-4	TGTGCCAGCAGTGGGGGCGAGGGTGAAAAACTGTTTTTT	CASSGGEGEKLFF
-	few	TRBJ1-5	TRBV12-3/TRBV12-4	TGTGCCAGCAGCACTGACTCAGATCCTAGTCAGCCCCAGCATTTT	CASSTDSDPSQPQHF
-	few	TRBJ2-7	TRBV12-3/TRBV12-4	TGTGCCAGCGGGGGGCCCTCCTACGAGCAGTACTTC	CASGGPSYEQYF
-	-	TRBJ2-3	TRBV5-1	TGCGCCAGCAGGCTTAGCACAGATACGCAGTATTTT	CASRLSTDTQYF
TRBD1	many	TRBJ2-7	TRBV28	TGTGCCAGCAGCCAACCTGGGACAGGGAAGTACGAGCAGTACTTC	CASSQPGTGKYEQYF
TRBD1	few	TRBJ2-5	TRBV3-1	TGTGCCAGCAGCCAAGGGGGACAGGGTCAAGAGACCCAGTACTTC	CASSQGGQGQETQYF
TRBD1	many	TRBJ2-6	TRBV6-5	TGTGCCAGCAGTTACTCGGGAAGGACAGGGGACAATTGGGCCAACGTCCTGACTTTC	CASSYSGRTGDNWANVLTF
TRBD2	few	TRBJ2-7	TRBV7-9	TGTGCCAGCAGTCGCCTTAGCGGGAGAGCTTCCTACGAGCAGTACTTC	CASSRLSGRASYEQYF
-	-	TRBJ2-2	TRBV5-1	TGCGCCAGCAGCTTGGAAGGTTACACCGGGGAGCTGTTTTTT	CASSLEGYTGELFF